The 8 T cell receptor beta chains below all came from one sample that was sequenced in a study of T cells in Graves' hyperthyroidism and ophthalmopathy. Amplification of TCR beta CDR3 regions used RNA as the template. During a first-round RT-PCR of the TCR CDR3, the HTBI primer set was used. TCRdb re-derived calls from the multiplex PCR reads in MiXCR, one entry per CDR3 protein. The table includes hundreds of thousands of distinct CDR3 sequences, less than 25% detected once. The sequenced sample was blood. These receptors all stem from a man aged 25-40 years with Graves' ophthalmopathy.

Ten or more counts support this clonotype. This sequence joins TRBV28 and TRBJ2-7; TRBD2 is a possible D gene (5 bases). The CDR3 consists of 15 residues. Germline V gene data show CDR1 as MDHEN and CDR2 as SYDVKM. Trimming removed 6 bases at V and 0 bases at J, with 15 bases between. The CDR3, as DNA: TGTGCCAGCAGCCCCCCCGGAGGCAGCTCCTACGAGCAGTACTTC. Translation: CASSPPGGSSYEQYF.

The table lists this clonotype with a few counts. This chain joins TRBV20-1 and TRBJ2-7; D may be TRBD1 (5 bases). The CDR3 is 15 amino acids. Germline CDR1 DFQATT, CDR2 SNEGSKA (reference sequence). V lost 1 base and J 2 bases, leaving 15 bases between the germline ends. The CDR3 sequence: CSARGSQQAAYEQYF. For the CDR3, the DNA is TGCAGTGCTAGAGGTTCCCAACAGGCCGCCTACGAGCAGTACTTC.

The chain has TRBV19 and TRBJ2-1, with TRBD2 identical over 9 bases. Germline CDR1 is LNHDA and CDR2 is SQIVND (reference sequence). The CDR3 runs 16 residues. The V segment lost 3 bases and the J segment 9 bases; nucleotides outside the gene matches: 12. The CDR3 loop is CASSITSAGGPGEQFF. The CDR3 coding sequence is TGTGCCAGTAGTATTACTTCTGCGGGAGGGCCTGGTGAGCAGTTCTTC. Using reference TRBV19 and TRBJ2-1 for the parts outside the CDR3, the full variable domain is DGGITQSPKYLFRKEGQNVTLSCEQNLNHDAMYWYRQDPGQGLRLIYYSQIVNDFQKGDIAEGYSVSREKKESFPLTVTSAQKNPTAFYLCASSITSAGGPGEQFFGPGTRLTVL.

The chain uses TRBV28 and TRBJ1-5; 8 nucleotides agree with TRBD1. The CDR3 runs 13 residues. Germline lookup yields CDR1 MDHEN and CDR2 SYDVKM. Trimming removed 5 bases from V and 7 bases from J; junction bases left unmatched: 4. CDR3 nucleotides: TGTGCCAGCAGTATCAGGGGGCTCCAGCCCCAGCATTTT. As protein: CASSIRGLQPQHF.

A note on this clonotype: Possible read error: a much larger clone is one base away. The chain combines TRBV2 with TRBJ1-1; D perhaps matches TRBD1 (5 bases). Per germline, CDR1 SNHLY and CDR2 FYNNEI. The length of the CDR3 is 15 residues. DNA for the CDR3: TGTGTCAGCAGTGAGGGGTTGGCAGGACACACTGAAGCTTTCTTT. The encoded protein is CVSSEGLAGHTEAFF.

This chain joins TRBV5-1 and TRBJ1-1; no reliable D call. The CDR3 totals 17 residues. The V gene's germline CDR1 is SGHRS and CDR2 YFSETQ. Trimming stripped 3 bases from V and 1 base from J, with 19 bases between. The CDR3 DNA is TGCGCCAGCAGCTCGTCCACCGAAGGACCGAGGAACACTGAAGCTTTCTTT. Its translation is CASSSSTEGPRNTEAFF.

Turning to this clonotype: Possible read error: a much larger clone is one base away. The chain is built from TRBV25-1 and TRBJ2-7, with D unresolved. CDR1 is MGHDK, CDR2 SYGVNS, per germline. V gave up 2 bases and J gave up 3 bases, with 8 bases separating them. This CDR3 is 13 amino acids long. The CDR3 sequence is CASSEGWDYEQYF. CDR3 nucleotides: TGTGCCAGCAGTGAAGGTTGGGACTACGAGCAGTACTTC.

There are a few counts of this clonotype. This chain connects TRBV30 to TRBJ1-2; possible D gene TRBD1, 6 bases. The germline CDR1 and CDR2 sequences are GTSNPN and SVGIG (reference sequence). Trimming took 1 base from V and 7 from J, leaving 13 bases between them. CDR3 length: 13 residues. The CDR3 loop reads CAWSEGGFGGYTF. The CDR3 DNA is TGTGCCTGGAGTGAAGGGGGGTTCGGTGGCTACACCTTC.